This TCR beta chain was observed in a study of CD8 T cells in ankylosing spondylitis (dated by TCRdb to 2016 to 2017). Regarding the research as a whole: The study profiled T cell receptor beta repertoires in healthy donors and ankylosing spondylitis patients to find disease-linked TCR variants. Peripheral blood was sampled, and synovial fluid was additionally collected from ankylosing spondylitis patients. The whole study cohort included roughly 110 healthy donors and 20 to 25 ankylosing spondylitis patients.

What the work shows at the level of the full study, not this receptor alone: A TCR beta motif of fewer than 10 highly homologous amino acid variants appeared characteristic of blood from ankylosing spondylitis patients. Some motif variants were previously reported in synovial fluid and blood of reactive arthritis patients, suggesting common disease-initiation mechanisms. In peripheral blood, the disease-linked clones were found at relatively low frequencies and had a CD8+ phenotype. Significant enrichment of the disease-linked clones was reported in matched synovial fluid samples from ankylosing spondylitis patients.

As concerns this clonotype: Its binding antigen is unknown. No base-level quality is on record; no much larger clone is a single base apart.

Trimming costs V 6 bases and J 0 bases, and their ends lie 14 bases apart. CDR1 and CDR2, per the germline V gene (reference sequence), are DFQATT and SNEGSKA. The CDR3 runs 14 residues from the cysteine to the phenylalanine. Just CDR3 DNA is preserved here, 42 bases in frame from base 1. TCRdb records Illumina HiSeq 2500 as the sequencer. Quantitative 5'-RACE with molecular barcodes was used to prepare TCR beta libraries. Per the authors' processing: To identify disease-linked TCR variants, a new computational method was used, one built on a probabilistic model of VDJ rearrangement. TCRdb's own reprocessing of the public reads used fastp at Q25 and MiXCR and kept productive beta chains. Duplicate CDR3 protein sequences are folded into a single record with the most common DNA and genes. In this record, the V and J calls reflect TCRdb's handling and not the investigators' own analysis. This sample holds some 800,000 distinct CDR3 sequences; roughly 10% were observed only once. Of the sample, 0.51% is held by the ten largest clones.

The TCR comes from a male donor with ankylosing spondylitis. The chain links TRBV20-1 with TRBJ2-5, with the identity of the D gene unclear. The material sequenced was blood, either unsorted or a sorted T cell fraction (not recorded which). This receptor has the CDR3 CSAEPGVHQETQYF. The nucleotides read TGCAGTGCCGAGCCCGGAGTCCACCAAGAGACCCAGTACTTC.